The present entry profiles one T cell receptor beta chain with its context. Antigen specificity is unknown. The data originate from a study of cytomegalovirus exposure and HLA in healthy donors. TCRdb keeps only in-frame clones here, not all; method: immunoSEQ multiplex PCR. The sample comprises approximately 200,000 clones, around 80% of which are singletons, and about an eighth rests with the top ten. Notes on the study in general: The study listed roughly 150 cytomegalovirus-associated TCR beta chains.

With 3 bases removed from V and 2 bases from J, the gap between germline ends came to 6 bases. The CDR3 sequence is 13 residues long. The V gene's germline CDR1 is MNHEY and CDR2 SMNVEV (reference sequence). The rearrangement uses TRBV27 and TRBJ2-3, with D unresolved. The sequenced sample consisted of PBMCs. This clonotype was sampled from a woman in her 30s in good health and CMV-seropositive. CDR3 coding DNA: TGTGCCAGCAGTTTTCAGGACACAGATACGCAGTATTTT. Translated: CASSFQDTDTQYF.